A single sample gave rise to the 21 T cell receptor beta chains below, sequenced in a study of control samples from healthy donors and cancer patients. TCRdb's copy holds only in-frame clones and misses some; the assay was immunoSEQ multiplex PCR. The sample has some 120,000 clones; approximately 87% are singletons. The sample comprised blood. These TCRs come from a man aged 55-75 years in good health.

J is TRBJ1-2 and V is TRBV3-1 (or the pseudogene TRBV3-2); D remains unclear. This CDR3 comprises 13 residues. The germline V gene has CDR1 LGHDT and CDR2 YNNKEL (reference sequence). V lost 0 bases and J lost 4, with 6 bases in between. CDR3 sequence reads: CASSQDSLYGYTF. As DNA, the CDR3 is TGTGCCAGCAGCCAAGATTCCCTCTATGGCTACACCTTC.

The chain joins TRBV30 to TRBJ1-1; D is undetermined. Germline lookup yields CDR1 GTSNPN and CDR2 SVGIG (reference sequence). The CDR3 is 15 amino acids. The germline V and J ends were trimmed by 0 bases and 1 base, with 12 bases remaining between them. The CDR3, as DNA: TGTGCCTGGAGTGTTAGTTTAGTGGGGAACACTGAAGCTTTCTTT. Its translation is CAWSVSLVGNTEAFF.

This chain's CDR3 is CASTRGVQETQYF. The CDR3 nucleotides read TGTGCCAGCACCCGGGGGGTGCAAGAGACCCAGTACTTC. V is TRBV16 and J is TRBJ2-5; 7 positions match TRBD2. The CDR3 totals 13 residues. V gave up 7 bases and J gave up 2 bases; unmatched junction bases: 4. Germline V CDR1 and CDR2: KGHSY, FQNENV. The variable domain in full, with the rest retrieved from reference TRBV16 and TRBJ2-5, is GEEVAQTPKHLVRGEGQKAKLYCAPIKGHSYVFWYQQVLKNEFKFLISFQNENVFDETGMPKERFSAKCLPNSPCSLEIQATKLEDSAVYFCASTRGVQETQYFGPGTRLLVL.

J is TRBJ2-5 and V is TRBV6-5; D remains unclear. V was shortened by 0 bases and J by 4 bases, with 3 bases between the two germline ends. The CDR3 runs to 12 residues. Looked up from germline, CDR1 is MNHEY and CDR2 is SVGAGI. In DNA form, the CDR3 reads TGTGCCAGCAGTTACTCTGGAGAGACCCAGTACTTC. Amino acids: CASSYSGETQYF.

CDR3 protein: CASSQGQGPSGANVLTF. In DNA form, the CDR3 reads TGTGCCAGCAGCCAAGGACAGGGTCCCTCTGGGGCCAACGTCCTGACTTTC. This sequence joins TRBV3-1 (or the pseudogene TRBV3-2) and TRBJ2-6, with 7 bases aligning to TRBD1. CDR1 is LGHDT and CDR2 is YNNKEL in the germline V gene (reference sequence). V was pared by 1 base and J by 0 bases, with 3 bases of the junction left unmatched. The CDR3 totals 17 residues.

This chain uses TRBV6-2 or TRBV6-3 with TRBJ2-1; 10 nucleotides match TRBD2. Germline CDR1 is MNHEY and CDR2 is SVGEGT. With V trimmed by 2 bases and J by 5 bases, 3 bases remained unmatched. This CDR3 comprises 15 residues. This CDR3 reads CASSYGTSANNEQFF. The CDR3 DNA reads TGTGCCAGCAGTTACGGGACTAGCGCCAACAATGAGCAGTTCTTC.

The rearrangement uses TRBV13 and TRBJ2-7; TRBD1 matches 7 bases. V lost 5 bases, J lost 3 bases, and 7 bases stayed unmatched. This CDR3 comprises 14 residues. Germline CDR1 reads PRHDT; CDR2 reads FYEKMQ (reference sequence). The CDR3 loop is CASSRETGSYEQYF. The CDR3 DNA is TGTGCCAGCAGCCGAGAGACAGGGAGCTACGAGCAGTACTTC.

The chain employs TRBV27 and TRBJ2-5; TRBD1 agrees at 10 bases. V lost 7 bases, J lost 5 bases, and 10 bases stayed unmatched. The V gene's germline CDR1 is MNHEY and CDR2 SMNVEV (reference sequence). This CDR3 has 15 amino acids. The CDR3 bases are TGTGCCAGCACCGCAATCGGGACAGGGGTTGAGACCCAGTACTTC. It codes for CASTAIGTGVETQYF.

The rearrangement uses TRBV28 and TRBJ1-2, with D perhaps matching TRBD1 (5 bases). The germline CDR1 and CDR2 sequences are MDHEN and SYDVKM. The CDR3 is 11 amino acids. CDR3 amino acids: CAVLRGEGYTF. DNA for the CDR3: TGTGCGGTGCTGAGGGGCGAAGGCTACACCTTC.

The rearrangement uses TRBV7-2 and TRBJ1-5; 11 nucleotides align to TRBD1. Germline CDR1 and CDR2: SGHTA and FQGNSA. This CDR3 is built from 14 residues. Losses at the gene ends were 5 bases for V and 6 bases for J; bases not matched to a gene: 3. CDR3 in DNA: TGTGCCAGCAGCCAGGACAGGGGGCTTCAGCCCCAGCATTTT. This codes for CASSQDRGLQPQHF.

The chain links TRBV5-1 to TRBJ2-7; D may correspond to TRBD1 or TRBD2 (6 bases each). CDR3 length equals 15 residues. The V end was cut by 0 bases, the J end by 9 bases, with 19 bases between. Germline values: CDR1 SGHRS, CDR2 YFSETQ. This CDR3 is CASSLEQGAGRGQYF. CDR3 bases: TGCGCCAGCAGCTTGGAACAGGGAGCGGGTAGGGGGCAGTACTTC.

The genes are TRBV21-1 and TRBJ2-5. TRBV21-1 is noted as a pseudogene. CDR3 length: 17 amino acids. The CDR3 DNA follows: TGTGCCAGCAGCCGAGAACAAACCGGGACCGCGGTCGGGACCCAGTACTTC. Translated, it gives CASSREQTGTAVGTQYF.

The chain recombines TRBV27 with TRBJ2-7, with 12 bases fitting TRBD2. Germline CDR1 and CDR2: MNHEY and SMNVEV (reference sequence). J was trimmed by 3 bases and V by 0 bases; bases with no gene match: 12. This CDR3 comprises 19 residues. CDR3 protein: CASSLSNPQLAGGFYEQYF. The CDR3 DNA reads as TGTGCCAGCAGTTTATCGAACCCCCAACTAGCGGGGGGTTTCTACGAGCAGTACTTC.

This chain joins TRBV7-8 and TRBJ2-7, with a weak D call TRBD2 (6 bases). With 5 bases removed from V and 3 bases from J, the gap between germline ends came to 11 bases. From germline, CDR1 is SGHVS and CDR2 FQNEAQ. CDR3 length equals 13 residues. In DNA, the CDR3 is TGTGCCAGCAGCCGGACTACTGGCTACGAGCAGTACTTC. Amino acids: CASSRTTGYEQYF.

The rearrangement joins TRBV7-8 to TRBJ2-2; 10 positions match TRBD2. Germline CDR1 SGHVS, CDR2 FQNEAQ. J was trimmed by 0 bases and V by 3 bases; bases with no gene match: 4. This CDR3 comprises 17 residues. The chain's CDR3 is CASSLRGLATNTGELFF. CDR3 coding DNA: TGTGCCAGCAGCTTGCGGGGACTAGCGACGAACACCGGGGAGCTGTTTTTT. The whole variable domain, filled in from reference TRBV7-8 and TRBJ2-2, reads GAGVSQSPRYKVAKRGQDVALRCDPISGHVSLFWYQQALGQGPEFLTYFQNEAQLDKSGLPSDRFFAERPEGSVSTLKIQRTQQEDSAVYLCASSLRGLATNTGELFFGEGSRLTVL.

This clone was seen a single time. DNA for the CDR3: TGTGCCAGCAGCCAACTGGTTGATATATCACCCCTCCACTTT. Protein sequence: CASSQLVDISPLHF. The chain joins TRBV3-1 (or the pseudogene TRBV3-2) to TRBJ1-6; no reliable D call. V was cut by 2 bases and J by 10 bases, with 12 bases left in between. The CDR3 extends over 14 amino acids. Germline V gene data show CDR1 as LGHDT and CDR2 as YNNKEL (reference sequence).

The chain uses TRBV6-6 and TRBJ1-6; a possible D gene is TRBD1 (5 bases). CDR1 is MNHNY and CDR2 is SVGAGI in the germline V gene (reference sequence). The CDR3 length is 14 residues. Trimming pared 5 bases from V and 4 bases from J, leaving 9 bases between. The CDR3 DNA reads TGTGCCAGCAGTAGCGGGACTTATAATTCACCCCTCCACTTT. Its protein is CASSSGTYNSPLHF.

The V call is TRBV7-8, the J call TRBJ1-2; TRBD1 agrees at 7 bases. The germline CDR1 and CDR2 sequences are SGHVS and FQNEAQ. The CDR3 consists of 14 residues. The trim removed 5 bases at V and 2 bases at J, leaving 5 bases unmatched. The DNA of the CDR3 is TGTGCCAGCAGCCCCCGGACAGGCAACTATGGCTACACCTTC. Translated, it gives CASSPRTGNYGYTF.

This clone came up a few times. The chain recombines TRBV28 with TRBJ1-2, with a weak D call TRBD1 (5 bases). Trimming left V 10 bases short and J 8 bases short, with 32 bases between. The germline CDR1 and CDR2 sequences are MDHEN and SYDVKM. The CDR3 runs to 17 residues. The chain's CDR3 is CATSKFYSGTDVLGYTF. The CDR3 DNA is TGTGCCACTAGCAAATTTTATTCCGGGACTGATGTATTAGGCTACACCTTC.

The gene calls are TRBV21-1 and TRBJ2-7; the table's TRBD1 call for D was not verified on the DNA. TRBV21-1 is termed a pseudogene. CDR3 length: 16 amino acids. The CDR3 here is CASSKATGLSSYEQYF. For the CDR3, the DNA is TGTGCCAGCAGCAAAGCGACAGGATTATCTTCCTACGAGCAGTACTTC.

The CDR3 coding sequence is TGCAGTGCTAGCCTTTACAATGAGCAGTTCTTC. Protein: CSASLYNEQFF. The genes are TRBV20-1 and TRBJ2-1; D call uncertain. This CDR3 has 11 residues. The germline CDR1 and CDR2 sequences are DFQATT and SNEGSKA (reference sequence). Trimming left V 3 bases short and J 4 bases short, with 4 bases between.